This T cell receptor (beta chain) was sequenced in a study of blood T cell repertoires in COVID-19. With V trimmed by 7 bases and J by 2 bases, 2 bases remained unmatched. Looked up from germline, CDR1 is SQVTM and CDR2 is ANQGSEA. The CDR3 has 12 residues. In the original processing: Amplification from reference gene primers served as the basis for estimated nucleated cell counts. TCRdb keeps only in-frame clones here, not all; method: immunoSEQ multiplex PCR. The V and J calls and clone size come from that table; D and trimming were worked out from the DNA. This repertoire shows under 200,000 clones, around 89% found once; its top ten account for approximately 6%.

This TCR derives from a middle-aged man with active or convalescent COVID-19. This chain uses TRBV29-1 with TRBJ2-7; 10 nucleotides agree with TRBD1. Sequencing input: peripheral blood. Written as DNA, the CDR3 is TGCAGCGGGGGACAGGGGACCTACGAGCAGTACTTC. This translates into CSGGQGTYEQYF.